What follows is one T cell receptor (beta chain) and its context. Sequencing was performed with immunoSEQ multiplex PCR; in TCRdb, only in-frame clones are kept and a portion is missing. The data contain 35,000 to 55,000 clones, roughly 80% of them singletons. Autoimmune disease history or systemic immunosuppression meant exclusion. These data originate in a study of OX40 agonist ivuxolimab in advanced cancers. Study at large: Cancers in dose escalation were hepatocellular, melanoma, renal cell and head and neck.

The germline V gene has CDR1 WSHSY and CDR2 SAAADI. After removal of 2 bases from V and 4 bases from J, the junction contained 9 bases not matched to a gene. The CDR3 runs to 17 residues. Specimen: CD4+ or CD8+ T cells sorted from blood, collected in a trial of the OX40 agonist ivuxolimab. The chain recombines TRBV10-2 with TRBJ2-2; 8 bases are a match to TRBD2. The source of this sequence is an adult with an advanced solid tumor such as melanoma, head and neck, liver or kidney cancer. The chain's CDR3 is CASSEGPWAGGTGELFF. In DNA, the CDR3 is TGCGCCAGCAGTGAGGGGCCTTGGGCGGGAGGCACCGGGGAGCTGTTTTTT.